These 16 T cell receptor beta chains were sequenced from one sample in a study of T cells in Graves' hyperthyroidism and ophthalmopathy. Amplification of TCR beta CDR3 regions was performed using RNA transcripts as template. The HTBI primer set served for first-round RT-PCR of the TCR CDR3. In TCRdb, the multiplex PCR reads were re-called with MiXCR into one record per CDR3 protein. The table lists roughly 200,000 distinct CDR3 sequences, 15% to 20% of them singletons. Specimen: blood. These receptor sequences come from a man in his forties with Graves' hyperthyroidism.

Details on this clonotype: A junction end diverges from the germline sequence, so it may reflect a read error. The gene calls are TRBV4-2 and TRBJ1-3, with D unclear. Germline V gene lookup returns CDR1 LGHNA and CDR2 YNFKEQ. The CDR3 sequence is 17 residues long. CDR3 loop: CASSRARASSSGNAIYF. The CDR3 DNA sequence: TGTGCCAGCAGCCGGGCGCGGGCCTCAAGTTCTGGAAACGCCATATATTTT.

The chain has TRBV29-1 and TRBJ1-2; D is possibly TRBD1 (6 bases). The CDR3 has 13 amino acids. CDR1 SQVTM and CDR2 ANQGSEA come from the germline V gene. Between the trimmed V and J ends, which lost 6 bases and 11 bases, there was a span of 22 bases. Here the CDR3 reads CSVRTGTYGDYTF. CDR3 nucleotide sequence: TGCAGCGTCCGCACAGGGACCTATGGGGATTACACCTTC. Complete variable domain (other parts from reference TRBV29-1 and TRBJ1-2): SAVISQKPSRDICQRGTSLTIQCQVDSQVTMMFWYRQQPGQSLTLIATANQGSEATYESGFVIDKFPISRPNLTFSTLTVSNMSPEDSSIYLCSVRTGTYGDYTFGSGTRLTVV.

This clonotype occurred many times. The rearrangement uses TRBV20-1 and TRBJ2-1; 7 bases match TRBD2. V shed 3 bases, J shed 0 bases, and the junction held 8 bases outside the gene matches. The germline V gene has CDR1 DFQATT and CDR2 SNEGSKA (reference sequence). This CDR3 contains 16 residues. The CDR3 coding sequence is TGCAGTGCTAGCTGGGCTAGCGGAGACTCCTACAATGAGCAGTTCTTC. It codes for CSASWASGDSYNEQFF.

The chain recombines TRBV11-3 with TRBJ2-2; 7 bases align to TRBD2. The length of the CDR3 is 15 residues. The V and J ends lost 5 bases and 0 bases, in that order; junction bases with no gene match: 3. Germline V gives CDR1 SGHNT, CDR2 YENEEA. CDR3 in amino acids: CASSRSGTNTGELFF. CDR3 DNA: TGTGCCAGCAGCCGAAGCGGGACGAACACCGGGGAGCTGTTTTTT.

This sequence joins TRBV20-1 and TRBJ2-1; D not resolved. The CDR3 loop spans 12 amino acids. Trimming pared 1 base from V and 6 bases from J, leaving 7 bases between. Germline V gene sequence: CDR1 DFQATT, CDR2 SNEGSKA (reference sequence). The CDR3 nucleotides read TGCAGTGCTAGAGTTTACCGCAATGAGCAGTTCTTC. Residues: CSARVYRNEQFF.

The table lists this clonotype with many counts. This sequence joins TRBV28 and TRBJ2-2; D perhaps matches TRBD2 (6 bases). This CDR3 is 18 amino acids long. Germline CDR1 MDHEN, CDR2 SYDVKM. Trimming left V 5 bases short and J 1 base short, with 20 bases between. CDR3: CASSPQGLPGVNTGELFF. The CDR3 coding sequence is TGTGCCAGCAGTCCCCAGGGTCTGCCGGGGGTGAACACCGGGGAGCTGTTTTTT.

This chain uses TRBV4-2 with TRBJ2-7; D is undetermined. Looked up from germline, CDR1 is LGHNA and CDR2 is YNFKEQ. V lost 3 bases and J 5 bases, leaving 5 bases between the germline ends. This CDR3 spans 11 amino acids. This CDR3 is CASSHVDEQYF. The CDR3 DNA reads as TGTGCCAGCAGCCACGTGGACGAGCAGTACTTC.

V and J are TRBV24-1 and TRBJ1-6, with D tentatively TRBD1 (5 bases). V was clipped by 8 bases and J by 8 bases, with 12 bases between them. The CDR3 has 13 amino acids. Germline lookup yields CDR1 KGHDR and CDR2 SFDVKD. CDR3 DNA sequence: TGTGCCACCAACCGGGACGGAGATTCACCCCTCCACTTT. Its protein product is CATNRDGDSPLHF.

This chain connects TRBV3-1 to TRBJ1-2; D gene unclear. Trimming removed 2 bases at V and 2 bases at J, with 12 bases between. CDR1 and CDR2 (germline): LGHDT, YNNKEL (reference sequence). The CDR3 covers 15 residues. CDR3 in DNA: TGTGCCAGCAGCCAACCGCAGATCGCCAACTATGGCTACACCTTC. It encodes CASSQPQIANYGYTF.

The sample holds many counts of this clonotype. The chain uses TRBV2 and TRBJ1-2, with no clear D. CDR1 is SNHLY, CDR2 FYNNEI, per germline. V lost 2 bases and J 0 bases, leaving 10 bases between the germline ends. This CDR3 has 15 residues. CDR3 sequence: CASSESIRANYGYTF. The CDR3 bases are TGTGCCAGCAGTGAATCAATTCGAGCTAACTATGGCTACACCTTC.

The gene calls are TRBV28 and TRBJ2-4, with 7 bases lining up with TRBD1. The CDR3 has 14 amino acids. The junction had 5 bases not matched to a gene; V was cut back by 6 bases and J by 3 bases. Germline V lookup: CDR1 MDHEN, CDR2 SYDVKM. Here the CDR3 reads CASRQGSGKNIQYF. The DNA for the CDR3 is TGTGCCAGCAGACAGGGGTCCGGCAAAAACATTCAGTACTTC.

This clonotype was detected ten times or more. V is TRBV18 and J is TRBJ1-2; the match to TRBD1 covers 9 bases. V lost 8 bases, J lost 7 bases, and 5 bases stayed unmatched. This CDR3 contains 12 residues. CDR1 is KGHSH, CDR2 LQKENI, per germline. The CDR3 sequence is CASQGQGFGYTF. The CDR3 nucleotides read TGTGCCAGCCAGGGACAGGGCTTTGGCTACACCTTC.

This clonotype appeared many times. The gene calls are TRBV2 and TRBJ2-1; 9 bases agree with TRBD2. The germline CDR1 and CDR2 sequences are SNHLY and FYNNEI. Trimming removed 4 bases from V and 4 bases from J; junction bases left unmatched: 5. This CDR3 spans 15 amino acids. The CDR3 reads CASSASGGSYNEQFF. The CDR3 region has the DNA TGTGCCAGCAGTGCCAGCGGGGGGTCTTACAATGAGCAGTTCTTC.

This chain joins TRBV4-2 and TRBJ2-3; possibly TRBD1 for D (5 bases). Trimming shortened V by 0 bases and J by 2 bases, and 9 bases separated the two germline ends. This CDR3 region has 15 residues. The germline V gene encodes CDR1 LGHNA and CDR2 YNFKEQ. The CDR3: CASSQEPGNTDTQYF. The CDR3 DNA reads TGTGCCAGCAGCCAAGAGCCAGGGAACACAGATACGCAGTATTTT.

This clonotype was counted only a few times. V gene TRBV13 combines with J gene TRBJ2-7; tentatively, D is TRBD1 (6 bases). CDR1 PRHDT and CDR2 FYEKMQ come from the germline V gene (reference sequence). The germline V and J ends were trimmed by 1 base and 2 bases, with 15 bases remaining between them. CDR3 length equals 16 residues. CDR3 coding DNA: TGTGCCAGCAGCTTAGTGCGGCAGGGGTCGACCTACGAGCAGTACTTC. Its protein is CASSLVRQGSTYEQYF.

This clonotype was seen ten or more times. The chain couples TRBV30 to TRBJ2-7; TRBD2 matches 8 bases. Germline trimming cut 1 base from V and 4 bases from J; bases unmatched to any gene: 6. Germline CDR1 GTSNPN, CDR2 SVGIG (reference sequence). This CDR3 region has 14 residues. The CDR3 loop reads CAWSGRGGLYEQYF. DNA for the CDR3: TGTGCCTGGAGTGGCCGGGGGGGATTGTACGAGCAGTACTTC.